This TCR beta chain was sequenced during a study of T cell repertoires and Cas9 in healthy adults (dated by TCRdb to 2017 to 2018). In terms of the full investigation: SpCas9-reactive T cells were characterized for multi-effector potency, cytotoxicity and lineage determination within the CD4 and CD8 compartments. This study looked at whether people already carry T cell immunity to the Streptococcus pyogenes Cas9 nuclease (SpCas9), the enzyme used in CRISPR gene editing.

Donors were healthy humans. V is shortened by 3 bases, J by 6 bases, and the region joining them spans 13 bases. CDR1 and CDR2, per the germline V gene (reference sequence), are GTSNPN and SVGIG. There are 13 amino acids in the CDR3, from cysteine to phenylalanine inclusive. The read is trimmed to its CDR3 DNA, 39 bases read in frame from base 1. Comments on this clone: Its antigen is still unknown. No qualities accompany the bases; no much larger clone lies one base away.

Paper-wide results and their limitations: In vitro, the proliferation and function of SpCas9-reactive effector T cells were reported to be mitigated by SpCas9-reactive regulatory T cells.

To prepare the library, the immunoSEQ multiplex PCR assay was applied. TCRdb stores this immuneACCESS table with in-frame sequences only. Part of the clones is absent; in the studies checked, under half of the shortfall reflects unresolved V genes, and no reason is known for the rest. This sample holds about 22,000 clones; roughly nine tenths were observed only once. 1.5% to 1.9% of the sample goes to the ten largest clones. This clonotype was sampled from a human donor in good health. Here the chain combines TRBV30 and TRBJ2-3; the D gene lacks a confident call. Sequencing was done on a sample of CD4+ effector T cells (CD127+, CD25-, CD137-, CD154-) from PBMCs; culture status not recorded. At the DNA level, the sequence is TGTGCCTGGAGAAGGTTCCGCCCCGATACGCAGTATTTT. Its translation is CAWRRFRPDTQYF.